The present TCR beta chain was sequenced within a study of breast tumors, draining lymph nodes, adjacent tissues. General observations from the study: Tumor and nontumor repertoires were significantly more similar in luminal-like than in basal-like breast cancer. Tumors had less TCR diversity than lymph nodes, more than nontumor tissue. Data fit most tumor T cells coming from lymph node, expanding in tumor. Data only fit, rather than demonstrated, lymph node origin of most tumor T cells.

This clonotype was seen repeatedly, ten times or more. Antigen: not known. Axillary draining lymph nodes of breast cancer patients supplied the node samples. Germline lookup yields CDR1 SGHVS and CDR2 FNYEAQ. This CDR3 comprises 14 residues. V gave up 5 bases and J gave up 6 bases, with 16 bases separating them. TCRdb called the multiplex PCR reads again in MiXCR, with one record for every CDR3 protein. The sample shows some 140,000 distinct CDR3 sequences, 21% of them seen only once. Sequenced material: axillary lymph node tissue. This sequence originates from a female donor with breast cancer. Some clones in this sample may be carry-over from other donors' samples. The chain has TRBV7-6 and TRBJ2-5, with D tentatively TRBD1 or TRBD2 (6 bases each). The CDR3 is CASSQGGGTKTQYF. CDR3 nucleotide sequence: TGTGCCAGCAGCCAAGGAGGGGGGACCAAGACCCAGTACTTC.